This T cell receptor (beta chain) was obtained from a study of circulating CD8 cells and anti-PD-1 response in melanoma. Whole-study context: Nivolumab was given intravenously at 3 mg/kg every 2 weeks. Response groups: complete/partial responders versus stable/progressive non-responders.

Findings and limits, study-wide: At M1, fewer than 8% of TRB clonotypes appeared in multiple subsets.

The QIAseq Immune Repertoire TCR panel built the libraries from approximately 16 ng of total RNA. Via MiXCR, TCRdb re-called the reads, giving one row per CDR3 protein. The data contain over a thousand distinct CDR3 sequences, under 10% of them singletons. In its sample, this clonotype ranks as medium-sized. Its matching antigen is unknown. Sorting of live CD3+CD8+TCRalphabeta+ cells by PD-1 and/or TIGIT gave four subsets. Germline CDR1 SGHTA, CDR2 FQGTGA. The junction had 6 bases not matched to a gene; V was cut back by 2 bases and J by 5 bases. The CDR3 is made up of 15 amino acids. Sequenced here: CD8+ T cells from PBMCs, sampled at baseline or after one month of anti-PD-1 therapy (not recorded which). The chain has TRBV7-3 and TRBJ2-3; the match to TRBD1 covers 8 bases. The receptor was isolated from a human donor with melanoma. The CDR3 spells CASSLLTGAEDTQYF. Here the CDR3 DNA reads TGTGCCAGCAGCTTACTGACAGGGGCGGAAGATACGCAGTATTTT. Full variable domain (rest looked up from reference TRBV7-3 and TRBJ2-3): GAGVSQTPSNKVTEKGKYVELRCDPISGHTALYWYRQSLGQGPEFLIYFQGTGAADDSGLPNDRFFAVRPEGSVSTLKIQRTERGDSAVYLCASSLLTGAEDTQYFGPGTRLTVL.